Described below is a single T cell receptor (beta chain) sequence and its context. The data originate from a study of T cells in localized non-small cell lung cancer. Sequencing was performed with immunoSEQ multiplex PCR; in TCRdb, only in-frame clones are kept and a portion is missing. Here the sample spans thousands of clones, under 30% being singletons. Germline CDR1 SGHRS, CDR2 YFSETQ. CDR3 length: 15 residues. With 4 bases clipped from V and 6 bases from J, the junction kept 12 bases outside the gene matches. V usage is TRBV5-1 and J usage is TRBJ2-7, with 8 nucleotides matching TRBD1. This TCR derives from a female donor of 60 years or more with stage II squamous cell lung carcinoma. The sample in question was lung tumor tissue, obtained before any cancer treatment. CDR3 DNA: TGCGCCAGCAGCCCGACAGGGGATACATTATCCGAGCAGTACTTC. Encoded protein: CASSPTGDTLSEQYF.